This is a list of T cell receptor beta chains from one sample in a study of T cell responses to AZD1222 COVID-19 vaccine. Clones were read by immunoSEQ multiplex PCR, and TCRdb kept only the in-frame ones, dropping some. The sample yields around 180,000 clones, about 90% seen once. The material sequenced was peripheral blood, taken on day 0 of AZD1222 vaccination. The receptors were sampled from an adult in good health. The CDR3 runs from the conserved cysteine through the conserved F or W. D genes are given only for firm matches. Clone size is not always given. Where it is, it says once, few, many or a class for expanded clones.

abundance: -
v_gene: TRBV28
j_gene: TRBJ2-7
d_gene: TRBD1
CDR3aa: CASSLTGGKNEQYF
CDR3nt: TGTGCCAGCAGTTTGACAGGGGGCAAAAACGAGCAGTACTTC

abundance: -
v_gene: TRBV6-4
j_gene: TRBJ2-1
d_gene: TRBD2
CDR3aa: CASSELAGDENEQFF
CDR3nt: TGTGCCAGCAGTGAGTTAGCGGGAGATGAGAATGAGCAGTTCTTC

abundance: -
v_gene: TRBV5-4
j_gene: TRBJ2-3
d_gene: -
CDR3aa: CASSAGGADTQYF
CDR3nt: TGTGCCAGCAGCGCAGGGGGGGCAGATACGCAGTATTTT

abundance: -
v_gene: TRBV2
j_gene: TRBJ1-2
d_gene: TRBD1
CDR3aa: CASKPDRGNYGYTF
CDR3nt: TGTGCCAGCAAACCGGACAGGGGGAACTATGGCTACACCTTC

abundance: -
v_gene: TRBV5-1
j_gene: TRBJ2-3
d_gene: TRBD2
CDR3aa: CASSLGASGTDTQYF
CDR3nt: TGCGCCAGCAGCTTGGGGGCTAGCGGAACAGATACGCAGTATTTT

abundance: -
v_gene: TRBV2
j_gene: TRBJ1-5
d_gene: -
CDR3aa: CASSTNRATVNQPQHF
CDR3nt: TGTGCCAGCAGTACCAATAGGGCGACAGTGAATCAGCCCCAGCATTTT

abundance: -
v_gene: TRBV5-1
j_gene: TRBJ1-1
d_gene: TRBD1
CDR3aa: CASSLVAGGNTEAFF
CDR3nt: TGCGCCAGCAGCTTGGTGGCAGGGGGCAATACTGAAGCTTTCTTT

abundance: -
v_gene: TRBV4-2
j_gene: TRBJ2-7
d_gene: -
CDR3aa: CASSRGGGESSYEQYF
CDR3nt: TGTGCCAGCAGCCGTGGGGGGGGCGAGAGCTCCTACGAGCAGTACTTC

abundance: -
v_gene: TRBV2
j_gene: TRBJ1-4
d_gene: -
CDR3aa: CASTPGRYNEKLFF
CDR3nt: TGTGCCAGCACTCCGGGCAGGTACAATGAAAAACTGTTTTTT

abundance: -
v_gene: TRBV27
j_gene: TRBJ1-5
d_gene: TRBD1
CDR3aa: CASSPAGGWGGNQPQHF
CDR3nt: TGTGCCAGCAGTCCGGCAGGGGGCTGGGGTGGCAATCAGCCCCAGCATTTT

abundance: -
v_gene: TRBV28
j_gene: TRBJ1-2
d_gene: -
CDR3aa: CASSLPKNYGYTF
CDR3nt: TGTGCCAGCAGTTTACCGAAGAACTATGGCTACACCTTC

abundance: -
v_gene: TRBV7-3
j_gene: TRBJ1-1
d_gene: TRBD1
CDR3aa: CASSPTPGTGDTEAFF
CDR3nt: TGTGCCAGCAGCCCGACCCCCGGGACAGGGGACACTGAAGCTTTCTTT

abundance: -
v_gene: TRBV7-6
j_gene: TRBJ2-5
d_gene: TRBD2
CDR3aa: CASSLALETGGTQYF
CDR3nt: TGTGCCAGCAGCTTAGCTCTCGAGACGGGAGGGACCCAGTACTTC

abundance: -
v_gene: TRBV25-1
j_gene: TRBJ1-4
d_gene: TRBD1
CDR3aa: CASRSSPGGATNEKLFF
CDR3nt: TGTGCCAGCAGATCATCCCCAGGGGGCGCAACTAATGAAAAACTGTTTTTT

abundance: -
v_gene: TRBV9
j_gene: TRBJ1-6
d_gene: -
CDR3aa: CASSKTRDISSPLHF
CDR3nt: TGTGCCAGCAGCAAAACCCGGGACATTTCCTCACCCCTCCACTTT

abundance: -
v_gene: TRBV7-2
j_gene: TRBJ2-1
d_gene: -
CDR3aa: CASSLVGKDEQFF
CDR3nt: TGTGCCAGCAGCTTAGTGGGAAAGGATGAGCAGTTCTTC

abundance: -
v_gene: TRBV12-3/TRBV12-4
j_gene: TRBJ1-5
d_gene: -
CDR3aa: CASRLVDQPQHF
CDR3nt: TGTGCCAGCCGGTTGGTGGATCAGCCCCAGCATTTT

abundance: -
v_gene: TRBV30
j_gene: TRBJ2-2
d_gene: -
CDR3aa: CAWSVGGELFF
CDR3nt: TGTGCCTGGAGTGTAGGCGGGGAGCTGTTTTTT

abundance: -
v_gene: TRBV3-1/TRBV3-2
j_gene: TRBJ1-2
d_gene: -
CDR3aa: CASSQVSLGLANYGYTF
CDR3nt: TGTGCCAGCAGCCAAGTGTCATTAGGCTTGGCCAACTATGGCTACACCTTC

abundance: -
v_gene: TRBV7-2
j_gene: TRBJ1-2
d_gene: -
CDR3aa: CASSPKSGPTNGYTF
CDR3nt: TGTGCCAGCAGCCCTAAGTCCGGGCCCACGAATGGCTACACCTTC

abundance: -
v_gene: TRBV23-1
j_gene: TRBJ2-3
d_gene: -
CDR3aa: CASSQFTGVSGCSHARTDTQYF
CDR3nt: TGCGCCAGCAGTCAATTTACGGGGGTCTCAGGTTGCTCTCATGCGAGGACAGATACGCAGTATTTT

abundance: -
v_gene: TRBV5-8
j_gene: TRBJ2-3
d_gene: -
CDR3aa: CASSPRTDTQYF
CDR3nt: TGTGCCAGCAGCCCGCGGACAGATACGCAGTATTTT

abundance: once
v_gene: TRBV30
j_gene: TRBJ2-2
d_gene: -
CDR3aa: CASGGSTGELFF
CDR3nt: TGTGCCTCTGGGGGGAGCACCGGGGAGCTGTTTTTT

abundance: few
v_gene: TRBV2
j_gene: TRBJ2-2
d_gene: TRBD1
CDR3aa: CASQGQGKTGELFF
CDR3nt: TGTGCCAGCCAGGGACAGGGTAAAACCGGGGAGCTGTTTTTT

abundance: -
v_gene: TRBV28
j_gene: TRBJ1-1
d_gene: -
CDR3aa: CASRQTLNTEAFF
CDR3nt: TGTGCCAGCAGACAGACTTTGAACACTGAAGCTTTCTTT

abundance: -
v_gene: TRBV7-2
j_gene: TRBJ2-1
d_gene: TRBD2
CDR3aa: CASSWTSGLYNEQFF
CDR3nt: TGTGCCAGCAGCTGGACTAGCGGGTTATACAATGAGCAGTTCTTC

abundance: -
v_gene: TRBV3-1/TRBV3-2
j_gene: TRBJ2-2
d_gene: TRBD1
CDR3aa: CASSQGQGALSGELFF
CDR3nt: TGTGCCAGCAGCCAGGGACAGGGGGCGCTTTCCGGGGAGCTGTTTTTT

abundance: -
v_gene: TRBV30
j_gene: TRBJ1-5
d_gene: -
CDR3aa: CAWTKDSPNQPQHF
CDR3nt: TGTGCCTGGACCAAGGACAGCCCCAATCAGCCCCAGCATTTT

abundance: -
v_gene: TRBV19
j_gene: TRBJ1-1
d_gene: -
CDR3aa: CASSIFGNTEAFF
CDR3nt: TGTGCCAGTAGTATTTTCGGGAACACTGAAGCTTTCTTT

abundance: -
v_gene: TRBV7-2
j_gene: TRBJ1-1
d_gene: TRBD1
CDR3aa: CASSLPNGQGHTEAFF
CDR3nt: TGTGCCAGCAGCTTACCCAACGGACAGGGCCACACTGAAGCTTTCTTT

abundance: -
v_gene: TRBV28
j_gene: TRBJ1-1
d_gene: -
CDR3aa: CASSARRGNTEAFF
CDR3nt: TGTGCCAGCAGTGCCCGCCGGGGGAACACTGAAGCTTTCTTT

abundance: -
v_gene: TRBV7-9
j_gene: TRBJ2-1
d_gene: TRBD1
CDR3aa: CASSRDRVYNEQFF
CDR3nt: TGTGCCAGCAGCAGGGACAGGGTGTACAATGAGCAGTTCTTC

abundance: -
v_gene: TRBV4-2
j_gene: TRBJ1-2
d_gene: -
CDR3aa: CASSQPTTEMYGYTF
CDR3nt: TGTGCCAGCAGCCAACCGACGACAGAGATGTATGGCTACACCTTC

abundance: -
v_gene: TRBV6-1
j_gene: TRBJ1-2
d_gene: -
CDR3aa: CASSEEGRGHRSYGYTF
CDR3nt: TGTGCCAGCAGTGAAGAAGGACGAGGTCACAGATCCTATGGCTACACCTTC

abundance: -
v_gene: TRBV2
j_gene: TRBJ2-2
d_gene: -
CDR3aa: CASRGILPNTGELFF
CDR3nt: TGTGCCAGCAGGGGGATTCTCCCTAACACCGGGGAGCTGTTTTTT

abundance: -
v_gene: TRBV21-1
j_gene: TRBJ1-1
d_gene: -
CDR3aa: CASSFRTGLNTEAFF
CDR3nt: TGTGCCAGCAGCTTCCGGACAGGGTTGAACACTGAAGCTTTCTTT

abundance: -
v_gene: TRBV19
j_gene: TRBJ1-3
d_gene: -
CDR3aa: CASSLQGESGNTIYF
CDR3nt: TGTGCCAGTAGTTTACAGGGAGAATCCGGAAACACCATATATTTT